The entry that follows covers one T cell receptor (beta chain) sequence. It has no known antigen specificity. It has no much larger one-base neighbor in the sample; base qualities were not kept. TCR beta CDR3 regions were amplified from RNA transcripts for repertoire sequencing. The first round was an RT-PCR using HTBI primers with the Qiagen OneStep RT-PCR kit, and this first round was followed by a second-round multiplex PCR, then size selection and purification. Sequencing of the libraries was carried out on an Illumina HiSeq2000 in paired-end mode with 100 bp reads. For the original study's pipeline: SOAPnuke was used to process the reads, removing any read that contained adapters or uncalled bases, had a mean Phred below 15, or lacked an exact match to the constant primer or identifier. COPE v1.2.5 was used to merge high-quality paired reads. Unique nucleotide sequences were defined as clonotypes and aligned to IMGT TRB V, D and J references using MiTCR v1.1. The analysis was limited to V-J combinations with a frequency above 0.0001, which together covered over 99% of the repertoires. For each V-J combination, a TCR clonal expansion and chaos score was defined as F50 clonal expansion divided by the chaos observed in the TCRdist matrix. Welch's t-statistics and random forest were used to reduce the features to 10 to 15 V-J combinations, which were then used as input to a naive Bayes classifier. Thyroid-blood repertoire similarity was quantified with the Morisita-Horn index. TCRdb trimmed public reads at Q25 via fastp, called clones via MiXCR and kept in-frame beta chains. Each CDR3 protein gets just one entry, which takes the most common genes and DNA from the rows behind it. TCRdb's processing, not the authors', yielded these V and J calls. For this sample there are approximately 210,000 distinct CDR3 sequences; about 22% appear just once. Jointly, the top ten make up approximately 39% of the sample.

Trimming accounts for 1 base at V and 5 bases at J, while the number of junction bases matched to no gene is 7. The germline V gene (reference sequence) provides CDR1 SGHAT and CDR2 FQDESV. Including cysteine and phenylalanine, the CDR3 has 17 amino acids. The sequence is cut down to CDR3 DNA, 51 bases in frame from base 1. Ophthalmopathy patients had moderately to severely active disease, Clinical Activity Score of at least 3, NOSPECS grade of at least 4, and disease duration under 3 months. Anyone with other autoimmune diseases, uncontrolled infections, pregnancy or lactation was excluded from the study. Diagnosis relied on clinical symptoms, serum thyroxine, TRAb, thyroid ultrasound and orbital computed tomography. Ficoll-Paque density gradient centrifugation was used to isolate PBMCs from around 10 ml of fresh peripheral blood. Total RNA was extracted using Trizol reagent, and RNA quality was checked on an Agilent 2100 Bioanalyzer.

The data belong to a study of Graves' ophthalmopathy and Graves' hyperthyroidism (dated 2018 in TCRdb). A note on the overall study: Peripheral blood samples were taken at the time of initial diagnosis, before any treatment was given. The study used TCR beta repertoire signatures to distinguish Graves' ophthalmopathy from Graves' hyperthyroidism and to predict progression to ophthalmopathy. In total, around 140 blood samples were TCR-sequenced: under 45 ophthalmopathy, about 75 hyperthyroidism and some 17 hyperthyroidism-to-ophthalmopathy patients. A discovery set of 95 to 100 patients (roughly 43 ophthalmopathy, under 65 stable hyperthyroidism) was enrolled to explore V-J signatures distinguishing ophthalmopathy from hyperthyroidism. An independent validation cohort was composed of roughly 19 hyperthyroidism patients and over 15 patients who later progressed from hyperthyroidism to ophthalmopathy. In roughly six hyperthyroidism patients, the T-cell repertoires found in thyroid tissue were compared with those found in blood. Following sampling, methimazole starting at 30 mg daily was administered to hyperthyroidism patients, and high-dose intravenous methylprednisolone was administered to ophthalmopathy patients. The approximately 97 discovery patients were randomly divided into training and test sets at a 7:3 ratio.

Broad study findings and their caveats: Ophthalmopathy was separated from stable hyperthyroidism by the 13-signature model with around 88% sensitivity and less than 82% specificity in cross-validation and with 80%/75% in the test set. Most expanded thyroid clonotypes with a frequency above 0.001 also appeared in blood, which suggests that blood repertoires may reflect the immune response in the thyroid. In validation, the model predicted ophthalmopathy progression with less than 71% sensitivity and 72% to 80% specificity; around twelve predicted patients were CT-confirmed with GO in a median of approximately six months. Sample size was not statistically predetermined, and group allocation was not concealed from the investigators.

Rearrangement joined TRBV11-1 to TRBJ2-5, with TRBD2 matching 13 junction bases. The sequence was collected from a woman in her forties or fifties with Graves' ophthalmopathy. Donor details come from another sample of the same person, matched by shared clones. Material: peripheral blood. The CDR3 protein sequence reads: CASSLVRTSGRVETQYF. In nucleotide form, the sequence is TGTGCCAGCAGCTTAGTTCGGACTAGCGGGAGAGTGGAGACCCAGTACTTC.